This is a list of T cell receptor beta chains from one sample in a study of PD-1 blockade in classical Hodgkin lymphoma. Assay: immunoSEQ multiplex PCR; the TCRdb copy retains only in-frame clones and omits some. The sample has around 23,000 clones, roughly 89% seen once. The sequenced sample was CD4+ T cells from blood. Every receptor here comes from a human donor with classical Hodgkin lymphoma. Each CDR3 is given with its conserved first and last residue. D genes are given only for firm matches. Size values are once, few and many counts, or a class for expanded clones, and some rows have none.

NA	few	TRBV28	TRBJ1-1	TGTGCCACCGAGGGCTATACTAACACTGAAGCTTTCTTT	CATEGYTNTEAFF
NA	NA	TRBV7-6	TRBJ2-3	TGTGCCAGCAGCCCCCAAGGACTTGAGGGCACAGATACGCAGTATTTT	CASSPQGLEGTDTQYF
NA	NA	TRBV11-3	TRBJ2-2	TGTGCCAGCAGCTTAGCTCCGGACAGCACCGGGGAGCTGTTTTTT	CASSLAPDSTGELFF
TRBD1	NA	TRBV9	TRBJ1-5	TGTGCCAGCAGCGGACAGGGATACAATCAGCCCCAGCATTTT	CASSGQGYNQPQHF
TRBD1	NA	TRBV2	TRBJ1-1	TGTGCCAGCACTGAGGAGGGGGCGATGACTGAAGCTTTCTTT	CASTEEGAMTEAFF
NA	once	TRBV5-1	TRBJ2-7	TGCGCCAGCAGTGATAACAGGATCGCCTACGAGCAGTACTTC	CASSDNRIAYEQYF
NA	NA	TRBV5-1	TRBJ2-2	TGCGCCAGCAGCTTGGAACCATCAAAAGGTCAAGCCGGGGAGCTGTTTTTT	CASSLEPSKGQAGELFF
TRBD1	NA	TRBV28	TRBJ2-7	TGTGCCAGCAGTTTACTGGACAGGGAAAGCAACGAGCAGTACTTC	CASSLLDRESNEQYF
TRBD1	NA	TRBV27	TRBJ2-6	TGTGCCAGCAGTTTATGGACAGGGCCCTCGGGGGCCAACGTCCTGACTTTC	CASSLWTGPSGANVLTF
NA	NA	TRBV15	TRBJ2-1	TGTGCCACCAGCAGAGATCCTGCGGGGGCATTAAAAAATGAGCAGTTCTTC	CATSRDPAGALKNEQFF
NA	NA	TRBV2	TRBJ2-2	TGTGCCAGCGACAGGGGAGGGACCGGGGAGCTGTTTTTT	CASDRGGTGELFF
TRBD1	once	TRBV10-3	TRBJ1-5	TGTGCCATCAGTGAATCAGGGGGGCAACCCTCCCAGCATTTT	CAISESGGQPSQHF
NA	NA	TRBV6-1	TRBJ2-7	TGTGCCAGCAGTGAAGGTGGAAGCGCTTACGAGCAGTACTTC	CASSEGGSAYEQYF
NA	NA	TRBV19	TRBJ2-3	TGTGCCAGTAGTATAGAGGGAACCAGCGCAGATACGCAGTATTTT	CASSIEGTSADTQYF
NA	NA	TRBV15	TRBJ1-2	TGTGCCACCAGCAGAGATTTAGGTACAGGGACCCTTACTAACTATGGCTACACCTTC	CATSRDLGTGTLTNYGYTF
TRBD1	NA	TRBV5-1	TRBJ1-6	TGCGCCAGCAGCTTGGCAGGGGGAGGACGTCCACCCCTCCACTTT	CASSLAGGGRPPLHF
NA	NA	TRBV11-2	TRBJ2-3	TGTGCCAGCAGCTCCACCCTGATGGATACGCAGTATTTT	CASSSTLMDTQYF
TRBD2	NA	TRBV27	TRBJ2-5	TGTGCCAGCAAGTCGGGACTAGGCATCCAAGAGACCCAGTACTTC	CASKSGLGIQETQYF
NA	few	TRBV14	TRBJ1-2	TGTGCCAGCAGCCAAGGCCTACAGGGCGTTTGGGGCTACACCTTC	CASSQGLQGVWGYTF
NA	NA	TRBV7-2	TRBJ2-3	TGTGCCAGCAGCTTAAACTCTCGGGGAGCGGATACGCAGTATTTT	CASSLNSRGADTQYF
NA	NA	TRBV5-1	TRBJ1-3	TGCGCCAGCAGCTTGGGGGCCACGGGAAACACCATATATTTT	CASSLGATGNTIYF
TRBD1	NA	TRBV30	TRBJ1-2	TGTGCCTGGAGTGTACGATTTCCGGGACAGGGGGCGGGGGATGGCTACACCTTC	CAWSVRFPGQGAGDGYTF
TRBD2	NA	TRBV19	TRBJ2-2	TGTGCCAGTAAAAGGACGGACTCTAGCGGCGCCCGTTCGAACACCGGGGAGCTGTTTTTT	CASKRTDSSGARSNTGELFF